The 29 T cell receptor beta chains below all came from one sample that was sequenced in a study of glioma-infiltrating T cells. The iRepertoire nested amplicon-rescue multiplex PCR amplified TCR alpha and beta CDR3s from RNA. TCRdb independently ran MiXCR on the multiplex PCR reads; one entry per CDR3 protein. The data show approximately 190,000 distinct CDR3 sequences, around 30% seen once. Input material: glioma tissue, nonneoplastic brain tissue, or PBMCs (not recorded which). These receptors originate from a human donor with low-grade glioma or glioblastoma, undergoing nonglioma brain surgery, or in good health (not recorded which).

Note on this clonotype: This CDR3 fails to terminate in the conserved phenylalanine or tryptophan, so it likely reflects a read error. CDR3 DNA sequence: TGTGCCAGCAGTTTATTTCAGGCAGCTAACTATGGCTACACCCTC. Translated, it gives CASSLFQAANYGYTL. The rearrangement links TRBV12-3 or TRBV12-4 to TRBJ1-2; D is unclear. Trimming pared 2 bases from V and 0 bases from J, leaving 10 bases between. CDR3 length equals 15 residues.

This clonotype was detected many times. The chain employs TRBV6-1 and TRBJ2-7; 7 positions match TRBD1. The germline V gene has CDR1 MNHNS and CDR2 SASEGT. The CDR3 is 15 residues long. V gave up 6 bases and J gave up 3 bases; unmatched junction bases: 11. CDR3 loop: CASRPGTDPDYEQYF. CDR3 sequence (DNA): TGTGCCAGCAGGCCAGGGACAGACCCAGACTACGAGCAGTACTTC.

This clonotype was recorded at least ten times. The chain uses TRBV20-1 and TRBJ2-1, with 8 bases identical to TRBD2. CDR3 length: 15 residues. V gave up 3 bases and J gave up 4 bases; unmatched junction bases: 8. From germline, CDR1 is DFQATT and CDR2 SNEGSKA (reference sequence). The CDR3 nucleotides are TGCAGTGCTAGGCGGGGGGAGGACTTTTACAATGAGCAGTTCTTC. Translated: CSARRGEDFYNEQFF.

This clonotype came up many times. This chain links TRBV3-1 with TRBJ2-7; maybe TRBD2 (5 bases). CDR1 and CDR2 (germline): LGHDT, YNNKEL (reference sequence). Trimming left V 4 bases short and J 9 bases short, with 16 bases between. The CDR3 loop spans 13 amino acids. The CDR3 coding sequence is TGTGCCAGCAGCCGACAAGAAAGGGAGCCGCAGTACTTC. Protein: CASSRQEREPQYF.

There are many counts of this clonotype. V usage is TRBV7-2 and J usage is TRBJ2-7; D unresolved. Germline CDR1 is SGHTA and CDR2 is FQGNSA. The CDR3 loop spans 14 amino acids. The ends were cut back, 4 bases at V and 5 bases at J, with 15 bases in the middle. The CDR3 nucleotides are TGTGCCAGCAGCTCCGGGTCAAAGCGACACGAGCAGTACTTC. This sequence encodes CASSSGSKRHEQYF.

The V and J genes are TRBV2 and TRBJ2-5; 9 bases are a match to TRBD2. Germline trimming cut 6 bases from V and 7 bases from J; bases unmatched to any gene: 9. The length of the CDR3 is 14 residues. CDR1 and CDR2 from the germline V gene are SNHLY and FYNNEI. DNA for the CDR3: TGTGCCAGCAGCTCAGCGGGAGGATATGTGACCCAGTACTTC. It translates to CASSSAGGYVTQYF.

In this sample, this clonotype turned up many times. The chain combines TRBV20-1 with TRBJ2-7, with D hard to call. There are 13 residues in the CDR3. V lost 5 bases, J lost 4 bases, and 15 bases lay in between. Germline loops: CDR1 DFQATT, CDR2 SNEGSKA (reference sequence). In DNA, the CDR3 is TGCAGTGCTGCCCCTAAAGGGTTGTACGAGCAGTACTTC. This sequence encodes CSAAPKGLYEQYF.

This clonotype appeared a few times. CDR3 DNA sequence: TGTGCCAGCAGCTTAGTCTACAGTTATCAAGAGACCCAGTACTTC. It specifies CASSLVYSYQETQYF. The rearrangement joins TRBV7-9 to TRBJ2-5, with unresolved D. CDR3 length: 15 residues. Per the germline V gene, CDR1 is SEHNR and CDR2 is FQNEAQ (reference sequence). V was pared by 1 base and J by 2 bases, with 11 bases between.

V is TRBV19 and J is TRBJ2-5, with D tentatively TRBD1 (6 bases). The V gene lost 6 bases and the J gene lost 4 bases, with 18 bases spanning the gap. This CDR3 is 15 amino acids long. Germline CDR1 and CDR2: LNHDA and SQIVND (reference sequence). This CDR3 reads CASSPSWGTRETQYF. DNA of the CDR3: TGTGCCAGTAGCCCTAGCTGGGGGACAAGAGAGACCCAGTACTTC.

This clonotype was seen more than once but under ten times. A much more abundant neighbour one base away suggests this may be a read error. The V and J genes are TRBV6-1 and TRBJ2-5; D is unclear. Germline loops: CDR1 MNHNS, CDR2 SASEGT. The CDR3 sequence is 14 residues long. V was clipped by 1 base and J by 10 bases, with 16 bases between them. CDR3 residues: CASSEGERASIQYF. CDR3 DNA: TGTGCCAGCAGTGAAGGGGAACGGGCCAGCATCCAGTACTTC.

The sample holds many counts of this clonotype. This rearrangement joins TRBV2 to TRBJ1-6; 8 nucleotides line up with TRBD1. Losses at the gene ends were 5 bases for V and 5 bases for J; bases not matched to a gene: 5. From germline, CDR1 is SNHLY and CDR2 FYNNEI. The CDR3 contains 15 residues. CDR3 region: CASSLGQGDNSPLHF. The CDR3 DNA reads as TGTGCCAGCAGTCTCGGACAGGGTGATAATTCACCCCTCCACTTT.

This clonotype was detected ten times or more. The chain combines TRBV20-1 with TRBJ1-5; D may be TRBD1 (5 bases). Trimming stripped 5 bases from V and 8 bases from J, with 16 bases between. CDR1 and CDR2 from the germline V gene are DFQATT and SNEGSKA (reference sequence). The CDR3 contains 13 residues. The CDR3, as DNA: TGCAGTGCTCTCTTCGGGGGGGGAGAGCCCCAGCATTTT. This encodes CSALFGGGEPQHF.

This clonotype occurred many times. This chain connects TRBV7-2 to TRBJ2-2; D not certain. The CDR3 runs 13 residues. Germline CDR1 and CDR2: SGHTA and FQGNSA. The ends were cut back, 4 bases at V and 5 bases at J, with 8 bases in the middle. The CDR3 DNA is TGTGCCAGCAGCTCGACTTCGACCGGGGAGCTGTTTTTT. It encodes CASSSTSTGELFF.

This clonotype has at least ten counts. The chain has TRBV7-9 and TRBJ2-1, with a tentative D call TRBD2 (6 bases). The CDR3 loop spans 14 amino acids. The V gene lost 4 bases and the J gene lost 8 bases, with 15 bases spanning the gap. From germline, CDR1 is SEHNR and CDR2 FQNEAQ (reference sequence). The CDR3 spells CASSSLAYGDEQFF. CDR3 in DNA: TGTGCCAGCAGCTCACTAGCATACGGCGATGAGCAGTTCTTC.

This clonotype was seen many times. The rearrangement uses TRBV24-1 and TRBJ2-3; D ambiguous. Germline CDR1 reads KGHDR; CDR2 reads SFDVKD. The V end lost 4 bases, the J end lost 0 bases, and 10 bases lay between the germline ends. CDR3 length: 15 residues. CDR3 sequence: CATSEKRESTDTQYF. The CDR3 DNA sequence: TGTGCCACCAGTGAGAAGAGAGAGAGCACAGATACGCAGTATTTT.

The chain carries TRBV2 and TRBJ2-2; TRBD1 matches at 7 bases. This CDR3 has 17 amino acids. J lost 1 base, V lost 7 bases, and 12 bases had no gene match. CDR1 is SNHLY, CDR2 FYNNEI, per germline. Written as DNA, the CDR3 is TGTGCCAGCACCGCCCCCCCAGGGACAGTGAACACCGGGGAGCTGTTTTTT. Amino acid sequence: CASTAPPGTVNTGELFF.

This chain connects TRBV11-1 to TRBJ2-7, with 15 bases matching TRBD2. The germline V gene has CDR1 SGHAT and CDR2 FQDESV (reference sequence). The length of the CDR3 is 16 residues. With 5 bases clipped from V and 5 bases from J, the junction kept 7 bases outside the gene matches. In DNA, the CDR3 is TGTGCCAGCAGCAAAGAAGGGACTAGCGGGGGGAACGAGCAGTACTTC. As protein: CASSKEGTSGGNEQYF. Variable domain in full (rest from reference TRBV11-1 and TRBJ2-7): EAEVAQSPRYKITEKSQAVAFWCDPISGHATLYWYRQILGQGPELLVQFQDESVVDDSQLPKDRFSAERLKGVDSTLKIQPAELGDSAMYLCASSKEGTSGGNEQYFGPGTRLTVT.

V usage is TRBV4-1 and J usage is TRBJ2-2, with D perhaps TRBD1 (5 bases). The ends were cut back, 3 bases at V and 1 base at J, with 12 bases in the middle. This CDR3 is 16 amino acids long. Looked up from germline, CDR1 is MGHRA and CDR2 is YSYEKL. CDR3 sequence reads: CASSHQTVMNTGELFF. Here the CDR3 DNA reads TGCGCCAGCAGCCACCAGACAGTGATGAACACCGGGGAGCTGTTTTTT.

This clonotype was detected ten times or more. CDR3 sequence: CATSDVASLYNEQFF. The CDR3 DNA reads as TGTGCCACCAGTGATGTCGCCAGTTTGTACAATGAGCAGTTCTTC. The chain carries TRBV24-1 and TRBJ2-1, with D unclear. V lost 3 bases to trimming and J lost 4 bases, with 12 bases between them. The CDR3 has 15 amino acids. The V gene's germline CDR1 is KGHDR and CDR2 SFDVKD.

The rearrangement joins TRBV4-1 to TRBJ1-4; tentative D call: TRBD1 (5 bases). The CDR3 is made up of 17 amino acids. Per the germline V gene, CDR1 is MGHRA and CDR2 is YSYEKL. With 1 base removed from V and 2 bases from J, the gap between germline ends came to 14 bases. In DNA form, the CDR3 reads TGCGCCAGCAGCCAAGGATATGCAGGGCGCACTAATGAAAAACTGTTTTTT. This codes for CASSQGYAGRTNEKLFF.

This clonotype was seen ten or more times. This chain connects TRBV2 to TRBJ2-3, with TRBD2 matching 10 bases. The CDR3 is 16 amino acids. Looked up from germline, CDR1 is SNHLY and CDR2 is FYNNEI. The V gene end was trimmed by 2 bases and the J gene end by 5 bases; junction bases not matched to a gene: 7. DNA for the CDR3: TGTGCCAGCAGTGAACGGGCTAGCGGGAGTATAGATACGCAGTATTTT. Protein sequence: CASSERASGSIDTQYF.

The sample holds one count of this clonotype. One base away lies a much larger clone, so this may be a sequencing read error. The V and J genes are TRBV6-1 and TRBJ1-1, with a tentative D call TRBD1 (5 bases). The ends were cut back, 7 bases at V and 0 bases at J, with 12 bases in the middle. The CDR3 runs 14 residues. Per germline, CDR1 MNHNS and CDR2 SASEGT. This chain's CDR3 is CASISGPMNTEAFF. Written as DNA, the CDR3 is TGTGCCAGCATCTCGGGACCGATGAACACTGAAGCTTTCTTT.

The chain employs TRBV19 and TRBJ2-3, with TRBD2 matching over 13 bases. Germline CDR1 is LNHDA and CDR2 is SQIVND (reference sequence). This CDR3 has 16 residues. Trimming took 1 base from V and 5 from J; bases not matched to a gene: 3. CDR3 region: CASSIARLAGGDTQYF. The CDR3, as DNA: TGTGCCAGTAGTATAGCTAGACTAGCGGGAGGAGATACGCAGTATTTT.

The chain recombines TRBV6-1 with TRBJ2-3; no definite D call. The CDR3 is made up of 15 amino acids. Trimming stripped 7 bases from V and 4 bases from J, with 18 bases between. The germline CDR1 and CDR2 sequences are MNHNS and SASEGT. The CDR3 region is CASMEDRALADTQYF. In DNA, the CDR3 is TGTGCCAGCATGGAAGACCGGGCCCTGGCAGATACGCAGTATTTT.

This clonotype came up a few times. The chain employs TRBV5-1 and TRBJ2-7; D remains ambiguous. The V end lost 0 bases, the J end lost 6 bases, and 10 bases lay between the germline ends. Per the germline V gene, CDR1 is SGHRS and CDR2 is YFSETQ. This CDR3 has 13 residues. The CDR3, as DNA: TGCGCCAGCAGCTTGGGGGCTAGTACCGAGCAGTACTTC. Protein sequence: CASSLGASTEQYF.

DNA for the CDR3: TGTGCCAGCAGCTTGGGCGGGGGGGCTCGGGAGCAGTACTTC. Translating it yields CASSLGGGAREQYF. The chain combines TRBV11-2 with TRBJ2-7; 9 bases fit TRBD2. The CDR3 sequence is 14 residues long. CDR1 is SGHAT, CDR2 FQNNGV, per germline. V lost 3 bases to trimming and J lost 7 bases; unmatched junction nucleotides: 7.

This clonotype appeared many times. The genes are TRBV6-1 and TRBJ1-1; weak D call: TRBD1 (6 bases). Per the germline V gene, CDR1 is MNHNS and CDR2 is SASEGT. With 6 bases removed from V and 1 base from J, the gap between germline ends came to 9 bases. CDR3 size: 13 residues. DNA of the CDR3: TGTGCCAGCAGGATACAGGGGAACACTGAAGCTTTCTTT. It encodes CASRIQGNTEAFF.

This clonotype came up many times. CDR3 nucleotides: TGTGCCAGCAGACAATCTACAGGGGTCCGGGAGACCCAGTACTTC. It is translated as CASRQSTGVRETQYF. The chain uses TRBV6-1 and TRBJ2-5; TRBD1 agrees at 7 bases. V dropped 6 bases and J dropped 5; count of bases not matched to a gene: 12. Germline V CDR1 and CDR2: MNHNS, SASEGT. The CDR3 consists of 15 residues.

This clonotype was observed many times. In DNA form, the CDR3 reads TGTGCCAGCAGCTTAGCCCCAAAGGGACAGGGGTCGGTTGGTGAAGCTTTCTTT. The encoded protein is CASSLAPKGQGSVGEAFF. This rearrangement joins TRBV7-9 to TRBJ1-1; TRBD1 matches at 10 bases. The CDR3 runs to 18 residues. V was clipped by 0 bases and J by 7 bases; unmatched bases: 14. CDR1 and CDR2 from the germline V gene are SEHNR and FQNEAQ (reference sequence).